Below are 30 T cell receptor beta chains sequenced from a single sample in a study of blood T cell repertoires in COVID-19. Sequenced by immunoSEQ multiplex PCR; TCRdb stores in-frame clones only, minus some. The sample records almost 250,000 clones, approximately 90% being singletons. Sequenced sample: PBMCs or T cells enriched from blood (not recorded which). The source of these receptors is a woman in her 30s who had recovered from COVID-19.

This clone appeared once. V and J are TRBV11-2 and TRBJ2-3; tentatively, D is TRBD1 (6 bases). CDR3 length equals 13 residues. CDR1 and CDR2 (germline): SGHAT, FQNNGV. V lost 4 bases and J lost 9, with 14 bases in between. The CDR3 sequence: CASSSSSGGTQYF. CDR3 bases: TGTGCCAGCAGCTCCTCAAGTGGGGGCACGCAGTATTTT.

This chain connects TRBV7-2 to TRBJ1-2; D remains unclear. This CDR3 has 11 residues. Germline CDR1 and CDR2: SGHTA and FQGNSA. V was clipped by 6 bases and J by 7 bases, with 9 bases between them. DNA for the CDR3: TGTGCCAGCAGTGCTACGATTGGCTACACCTTC. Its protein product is CASSATIGYTF.

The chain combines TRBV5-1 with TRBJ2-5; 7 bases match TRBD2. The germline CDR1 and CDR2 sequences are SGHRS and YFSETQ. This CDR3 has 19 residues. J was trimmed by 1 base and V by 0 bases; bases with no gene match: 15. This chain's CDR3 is CASSLAAGANGIPQETQYF. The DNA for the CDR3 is TGCGCCAGCAGCTTGGCGGCGGGAGCCAACGGTATCCCCCAAGAGACCCAGTACTTC.

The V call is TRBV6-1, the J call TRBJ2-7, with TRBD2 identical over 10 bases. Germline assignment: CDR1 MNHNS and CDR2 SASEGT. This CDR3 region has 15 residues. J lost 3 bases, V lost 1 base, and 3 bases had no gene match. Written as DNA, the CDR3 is TGTGCCAGCAGTGAAGGTAGCGGGAGGTTCTACGAGCAGTACTTC. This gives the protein CASSEGSGRFYEQYF.

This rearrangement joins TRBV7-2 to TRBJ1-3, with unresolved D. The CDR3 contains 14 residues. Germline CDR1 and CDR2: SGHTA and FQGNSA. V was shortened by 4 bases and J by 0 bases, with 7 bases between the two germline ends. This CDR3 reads CASSSTYSGNTIYF. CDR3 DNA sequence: TGTGCCAGCAGCTCGACTTACTCTGGAAACACCATATATTTT.

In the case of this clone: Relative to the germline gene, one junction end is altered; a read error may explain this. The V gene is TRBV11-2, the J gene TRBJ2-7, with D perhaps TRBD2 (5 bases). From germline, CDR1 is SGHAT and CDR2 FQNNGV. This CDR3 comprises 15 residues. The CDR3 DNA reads TGTGCCAGCAGCCTAGAGAGTTCGGGATCCCGCGAGCAGTACTTC. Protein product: CASSLESSGSREQYF.

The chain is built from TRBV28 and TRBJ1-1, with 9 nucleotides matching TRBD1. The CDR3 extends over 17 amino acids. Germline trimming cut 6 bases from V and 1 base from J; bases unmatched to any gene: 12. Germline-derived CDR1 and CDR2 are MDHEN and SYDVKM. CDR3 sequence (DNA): TGTGCCAGCAGACTCACAGGGGGCGCGACCCGGAACACTGAAGCTTTCTTT. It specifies CASRLTGGATRNTEAFF.

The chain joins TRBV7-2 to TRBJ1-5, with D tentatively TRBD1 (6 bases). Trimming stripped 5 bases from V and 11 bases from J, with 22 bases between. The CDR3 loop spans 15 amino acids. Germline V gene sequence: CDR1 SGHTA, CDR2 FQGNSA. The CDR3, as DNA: TGTGCCAGCAGCCCCGGACAGAATCGGGGAGGGACCCAGCATTTT. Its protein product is CASSPGQNRGGTQHF. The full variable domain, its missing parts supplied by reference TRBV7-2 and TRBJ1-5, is GAGVSQSPSNKVTEKGKDVELRCDPISGHTALYWYRQSLGQGLEFLIYFQGNSAPDKSGLPSDRFSAERTGGSVSTLTIQRTQQEDSAVYLCASSPGQNRGGTQHFGDGTRLSIL.

The CDR3 reads CASSGTGTGYGYTF. The CDR3 DNA sequence: TGTGCCAGCAGTGGGACAGGCACTGGCTATGGCTACACCTTC. The chain carries TRBV27 and TRBJ1-2, with 8 bases identical to TRBD1. Germline assignment: CDR1 MNHEY and CDR2 SMNVEV (reference sequence). V lost 5 bases to trimming and J lost 4 bases; unmatched junction nucleotides: 6. The CDR3 extends over 14 amino acids.

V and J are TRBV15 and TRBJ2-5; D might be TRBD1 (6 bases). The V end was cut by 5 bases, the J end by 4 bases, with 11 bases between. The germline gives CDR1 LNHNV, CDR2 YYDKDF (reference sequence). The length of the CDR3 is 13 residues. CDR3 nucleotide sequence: TGTGCCACCAGCGTACAGGGTGGAGAGACCCAGTACTTC. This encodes CATSVQGGETQYF.

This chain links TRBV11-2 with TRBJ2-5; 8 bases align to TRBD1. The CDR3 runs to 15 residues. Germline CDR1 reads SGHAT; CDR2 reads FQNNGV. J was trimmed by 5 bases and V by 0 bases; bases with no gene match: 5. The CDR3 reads CASSLEGQGRETQYF. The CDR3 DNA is TGTGCCAGCAGCTTAGAAGGACAGGGACGGGAGACCCAGTACTTC. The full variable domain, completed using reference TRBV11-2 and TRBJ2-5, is EAGVAQSPRYKIIEKRQSVAFWCNPISGHATLYWYQQILGQGPKLLIQFQNNGVVDDSQLPKDRFSAERLKGVDSTLKIQPAKLEDSAVYLCASSLEGQGRETQYFGPGTRLLVL.

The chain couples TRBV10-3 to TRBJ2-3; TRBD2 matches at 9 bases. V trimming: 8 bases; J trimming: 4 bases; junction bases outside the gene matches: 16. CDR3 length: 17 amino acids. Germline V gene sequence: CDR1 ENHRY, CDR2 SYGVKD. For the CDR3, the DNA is TGTGCCATCGACGGGGGGGTAGCGGGAGCAGGGGCAGATACGCAGTATTTT. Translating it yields CAIDGGVAGAGADTQYF.

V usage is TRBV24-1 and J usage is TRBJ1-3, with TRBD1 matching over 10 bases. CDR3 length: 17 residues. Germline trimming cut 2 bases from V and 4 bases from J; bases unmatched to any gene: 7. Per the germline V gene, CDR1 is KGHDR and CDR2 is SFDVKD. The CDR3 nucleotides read TGTGCCACCAGTGATTCCCCAGGGACAGGGGACGGAAACACCATATATTTT. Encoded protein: CATSDSPGTGDGNTIYF.

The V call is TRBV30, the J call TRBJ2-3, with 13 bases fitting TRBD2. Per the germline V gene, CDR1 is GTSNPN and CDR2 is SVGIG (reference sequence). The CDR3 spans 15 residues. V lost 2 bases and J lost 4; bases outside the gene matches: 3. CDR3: CAWSPGLAGADTQYF. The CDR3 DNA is TGTGCCTGGAGTCCAGGACTAGCGGGAGCAGATACGCAGTATTTT.

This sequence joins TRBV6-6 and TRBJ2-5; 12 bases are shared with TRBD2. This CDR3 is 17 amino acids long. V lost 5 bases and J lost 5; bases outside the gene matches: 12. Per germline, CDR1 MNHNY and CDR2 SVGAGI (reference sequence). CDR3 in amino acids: CASSPQPGLAGMETQYF. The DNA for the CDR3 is TGTGCCAGCAGTCCACAGCCCGGACTAGCGGGGATGGAGACCCAGTACTTC.

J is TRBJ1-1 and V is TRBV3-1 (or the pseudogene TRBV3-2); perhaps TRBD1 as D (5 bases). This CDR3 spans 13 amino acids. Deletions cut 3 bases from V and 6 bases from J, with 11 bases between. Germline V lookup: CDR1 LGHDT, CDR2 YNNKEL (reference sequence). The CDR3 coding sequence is TGTGCCAGCAGCCACGGACACGACCCTGAAGCTTTCTTT. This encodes CASSHGHDPEAFF.

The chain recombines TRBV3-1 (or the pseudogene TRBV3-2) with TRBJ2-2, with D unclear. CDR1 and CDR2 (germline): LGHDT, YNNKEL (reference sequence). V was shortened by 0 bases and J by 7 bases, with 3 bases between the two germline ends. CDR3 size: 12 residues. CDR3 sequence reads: CASSQDNGELFF. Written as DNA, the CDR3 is TGTGCCAGCAGCCAAGATAACGGGGAGCTGTTTTTT.

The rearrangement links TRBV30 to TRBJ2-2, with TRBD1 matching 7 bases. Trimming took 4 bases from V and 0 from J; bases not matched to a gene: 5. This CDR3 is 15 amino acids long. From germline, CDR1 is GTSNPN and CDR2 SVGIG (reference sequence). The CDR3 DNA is TGTGCCTGGACTACAGGGGTAACGAACACCGGGGAGCTGTTTTTT. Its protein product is CAWTTGVTNTGELFF.

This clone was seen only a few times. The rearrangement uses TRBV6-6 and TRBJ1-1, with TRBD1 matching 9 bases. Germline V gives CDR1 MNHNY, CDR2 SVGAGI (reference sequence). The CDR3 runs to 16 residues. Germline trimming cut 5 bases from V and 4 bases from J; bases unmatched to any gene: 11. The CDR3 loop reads CASSPDRGVGTTEAFF. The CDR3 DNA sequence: TGTGCCAGCAGTCCAGACAGGGGGGTTGGGACCACTGAAGCTTTCTTT.

CDR3 DNA sequence: TGTGCCAGCAGCCGCGGGACGGGGGATACGCAGTATTTT. Its protein is CASSRGTGDTQYF. The V gene is TRBV16, the J gene TRBJ2-3; tentatively, D is TRBD2 (6 bases). V lost 4 bases, J lost 6 bases, and 11 bases lay in between. This CDR3 is 13 amino acids long. Germline loops: CDR1 KGHSY, CDR2 FQNENV.

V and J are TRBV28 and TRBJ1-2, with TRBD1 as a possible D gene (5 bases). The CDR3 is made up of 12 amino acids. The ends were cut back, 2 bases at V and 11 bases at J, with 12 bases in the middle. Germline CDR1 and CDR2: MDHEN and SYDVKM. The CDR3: CASSLAQEGYTF. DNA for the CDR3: TGTGCCAGCAGTTTAGCCCAGGAGGGGTACACCTTC.

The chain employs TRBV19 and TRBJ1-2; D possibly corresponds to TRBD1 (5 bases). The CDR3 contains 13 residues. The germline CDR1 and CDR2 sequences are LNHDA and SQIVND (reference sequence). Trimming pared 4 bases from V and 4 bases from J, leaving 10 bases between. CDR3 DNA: TGTGCCAGTAGTACAACAGGAGTCTATGGCTACACCTTC. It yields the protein CASSTTGVYGYTF.

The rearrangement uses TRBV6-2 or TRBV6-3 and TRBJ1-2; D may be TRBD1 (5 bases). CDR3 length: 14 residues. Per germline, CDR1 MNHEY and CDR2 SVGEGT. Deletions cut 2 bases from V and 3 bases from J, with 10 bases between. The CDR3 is CASSYPPTDYGYTF. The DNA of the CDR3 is TGTGCCAGCAGTTACCCTCCGACAGACTATGGCTACACCTTC.

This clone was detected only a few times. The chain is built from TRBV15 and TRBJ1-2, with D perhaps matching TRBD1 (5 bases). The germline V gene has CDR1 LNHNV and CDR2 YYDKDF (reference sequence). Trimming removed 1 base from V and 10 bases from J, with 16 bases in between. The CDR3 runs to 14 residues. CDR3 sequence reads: CATSRGQFRSNYTF. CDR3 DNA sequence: TGTGCCACCAGCAGAGGACAGTTTAGGAGCAACTACACCTTC.

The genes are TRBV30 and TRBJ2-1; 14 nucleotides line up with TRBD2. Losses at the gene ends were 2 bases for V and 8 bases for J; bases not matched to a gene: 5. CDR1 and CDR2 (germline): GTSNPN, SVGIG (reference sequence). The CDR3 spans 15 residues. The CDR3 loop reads CAWSLGLAGGDEQFF. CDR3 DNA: TGTGCCTGGAGTCTAGGACTAGCGGGAGGAGATGAGCAGTTCTTC.

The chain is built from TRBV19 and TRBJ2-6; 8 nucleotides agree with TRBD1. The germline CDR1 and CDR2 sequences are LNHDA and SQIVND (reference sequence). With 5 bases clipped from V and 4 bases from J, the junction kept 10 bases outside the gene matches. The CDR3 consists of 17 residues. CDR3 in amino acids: CASSGETGAQGANVLTF. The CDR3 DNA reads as TGTGCCAGTAGTGGGGAGACAGGGGCGCAGGGGGCCAACGTCCTGACTTTC.

Here the CDR3 DNA reads TGCGCCAGCACCTCTACGACAGGGGAGAAGAATCAGCCCCAGCATTTT. Protein product: CASTSTTGEKNQPQHF. This chain uses TRBV23-1 with TRBJ1-5; TRBD1 aligns across 8 bases. TRBV23-1 is an open reading frame, and its role is uncertain. V shed 7 bases, J shed 4 bases, and the junction held 12 bases outside the gene matches. The CDR3 sequence is 16 residues long.

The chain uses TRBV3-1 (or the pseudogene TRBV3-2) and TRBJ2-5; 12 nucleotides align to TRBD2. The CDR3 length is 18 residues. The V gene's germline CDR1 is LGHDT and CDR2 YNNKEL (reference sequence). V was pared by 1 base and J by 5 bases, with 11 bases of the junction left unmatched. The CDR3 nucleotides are TGTGCCAGCAGCCAAGTTATGCCTAGCGGGAGGGCGGGGGAGACCCAGTACTTC. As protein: CASSQVMPSGRAGETQYF.

The DNA for the CDR3 is TGTGCCAGCAGCGTGGGGACTAGCAGAAGCACAGATACGCAGTATTTT. Translating gives CASSVGTSRSTDTQYF. The rearrangement joins TRBV9 to TRBJ2-3, with 9 positions matching TRBD2. Germline loops: CDR1 SGDLS, CDR2 YYNGEE. The junction had 4 bases not matched to a gene; V was cut back by 2 bases and J by 0 bases. The length of the CDR3 is 16 residues. The complete variable domain, with remaining parts taken from reference TRBV9 and TRBJ2-3, reads DSGVTQTPKHLITATGQRVTLRCSPRSGDLSVYWYQQSLDQGLQFLIQYYNGEERAKGNILERFSAQQFPDLHSELNLSSLELGDSALYFCASSVGTSRSTDTQYFGPGTRLTVL.

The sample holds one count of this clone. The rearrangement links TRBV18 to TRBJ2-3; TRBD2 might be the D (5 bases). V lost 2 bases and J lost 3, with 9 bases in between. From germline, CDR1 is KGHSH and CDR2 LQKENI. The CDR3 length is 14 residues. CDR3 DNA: TGTGCCAGCTCACCAAGAGGGTTAACAGATACGCAGTATTTT. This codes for CASSPRGLTDTQYF.